A selection of T cell receptor beta chains follows, all from one sample in a study of follicular helper T cells after annual influenza vaccination. Sequencing was performed with immunoSEQ multiplex PCR; in TCRdb, only in-frame clones are kept and a portion is missing. The table includes about 11,000 clones, more than 60% detected once. Material: CXCR5- memory CD4+ T cells sorted from blood, obtained 6 weeks after influenza vaccination. The receptors here all came from an adult who received the influenza vaccine. Each CDR3 is given with its conserved first and last residue. A D gene is named only where the DNA matches it firmly. Rows may omit the clone size; those that give it use once, few, many or a size class.

cdr3_aa cdr3_nt j_call v_call clone_size d_call cdr3_length
CASSYGGQLLQETQYF TGTGCCAGCAGTTACGGGGGACAGCTACTACAAGAGACCCAGTACTTC TRBJ2-5 TRBV6-5 NA TRBD1 16
CTSSILQGKSYNSPLHF TGCACCAGCAGCATATTACAGGGAAAGTCCTATAATTCACCCCTCCACTTT TRBJ1-6 TRBV1 once NA 17
CASSPSQGRGEQFF TGTGCCAGCAGCCCCTCACAGGGTAGGGGGGAGCAGTTCTTC TRBJ2-1 TRBV7-3 NA NA 14
CASSGGFGTEAFF TGCGCCAGCAGCGGGGGGTTTGGAACTGAAGCTTTCTTT TRBJ1-1 TRBV5-1 NA NA 13
CASSLRTYGELFF TGTGCCAGCAGCCTCCGGACCTACGGGGAGCTGTTTTTT TRBJ2-2 TRBV11-2 NA NA 13
CASSGKGYANYGYTF TGTGCCAGCAGCGGAAAGGGGTACGCTAACTATGGCTACACCTTC TRBJ1-2 TRBV7-2 NA NA 15
CASSPGQVEETQYF TGTGCCAGCAGCCCCGGACAGGTAGAAGAGACCCAGTACTTC TRBJ2-5 TRBV5-4 NA TRBD1 14
CASSFTGDIGNTIYF TGTGCCAGCAGCTTCACCGGGGACATCGGAAACACCATATATTTT TRBJ1-3 TRBV7-2 NA NA 15
CASSPPRGLSEKLFF TGTGCCAGCTCACCACCGCGGGGGCTCAGTGAAAAACTGTTTTTT TRBJ1-4 TRBV18 NA NA 15
CASSKGQSAYGYTF TGTGCCAGCAGTAAAGGACAGAGTGCCTATGGCTACACCTTC TRBJ1-2 TRBV9 NA NA 14
CASRLVPTGPYGYTF TGTGCCAGCAGGCTTGTTCCCACAGGGCCCTATGGCTACACCTTC TRBJ1-2 TRBV4-2 few NA 15
CASSPTPAGGLAFF TGTGCCAGCAGCCCCACCCCTGCAGGGGGATTGGCTTTCTTT TRBJ1-1 TRBV11-2 NA TRBD1 14
CASSPWIRTGSTDTQYF TGTGCCAGCAGCCCATGGATCAGGACAGGTAGCACAGATACGCAGTATTTT TRBJ2-3 TRBV27 NA TRBD1 17
CASSAGQGDRRSYNEQFF TGTGCCAGTAGTGCGGGACAGGGTGATAGGAGGTCCTACAATGAGCAGTTCTTC TRBJ2-1 TRBV19 few TRBD1 18
CASSPGSWANVLTF TGTGCCAGCAGCCCAGGATCGTGGGCCAACGTCCTGACTTTC TRBJ2-6 TRBV11-3 NA NA 14
CASTNPSGVVGYTF TGTGCCAGCACGAACCCCTCCGGGGTGGTGGGCTACACCTTC TRBJ1-2 TRBV6-5 NA NA 14
CASSVATDTQYF TGTGCCAGCAGCGTAGCTACAGATACGCAGTATTTT TRBJ2-3 TRBV9 NA NA 12
CASSLFVFQGIHEQYF TGTGCCAGCAGCTTGTTCGTTTTTCAGGGTATCCACGAGCAGTACTTC TRBJ2-7 TRBV5-6 few NA 16
CASSPGQPNQPQHF TGCGCCAGCAGCCCGGGACAGCCCAATCAGCCCCAGCATTTT TRBJ1-5 TRBV5-1 few TRBD1 14
CASSFRGSNQPQHF TGTGCCAGCAGCTTTCGGGGAAGCAATCAGCCCCAGCATTTT TRBJ1-5 TRBV7-9 NA NA 14
CASRLTGAGEKLFF TGCGCCAGCAGGCTGACAGGGGCGGGTGAAAAACTGTTTTTT TRBJ1-4 TRBV5-1 NA TRBD1 14
CASSPEGRGKNSYEQYF TGCGCCAGCAGCCCCGAGGGTAGGGGGAAAAACTCCTACGAGCAGTACTTC TRBJ2-7 TRBV5-1 NA NA 17
CASSYSIQDFYEQYF TGTGCCAGCAGTTACTCGATTCAGGACTTCTACGAGCAGTACTTC TRBJ2-7 TRBV6-5 once NA 15
CASSQEWLAGRGTQYF TGCGCCAGCAGCCAAGAATGGCTAGCGGGGCGTGGTACGCAGTATTTT TRBJ2-3 TRBV4-1 NA TRBD2 16
CASSVWKQETQYF TGTGCCAGCAGTGTGTGGAAACAAGAGACCCAGTACTTC TRBJ2-5 TRBV2 NA NA 13
CASSLGAWDGEDYGYTF TGCGCCAGCAGCTTGGGGGCTTGGGATGGGGAGGACTATGGCTACACCTTC TRBJ1-2 TRBV5-1 NA NA 17
CASSLGYSVAGELFF TGCGCCAGCAGCTTGGGGTATAGCGTCGCCGGGGAGCTGTTTTTT TRBJ2-2 TRBV5-1 NA NA 15
CASSPSGGFPNTGELFF TGTGCCAGCTCACCATCGGGAGGGTTTCCGAACACCGGGGAGCTGTTTTTT TRBJ2-2 TRBV18 NA TRBD2 17
CASSPGTSYNEQFF TGTGCCAGCAGTCCGGGAACATCCTACAATGAGCAGTTCTTC TRBJ2-1 TRBV27 NA NA 14
CASSAPFLRGFGYTF TGTGCCAGTAGTGCCCCCTTTCTAAGGGGGTTTGGCTACACCTTC TRBJ1-2 TRBV19 NA NA 15
CASGLAIRFGYNEQFF TGTGCCAGCGGCCTAGCGATCCGCTTCGGCTACAATGAGCAGTTCTTC TRBJ2-1 TRBV2 NA NA 16
CASSVGSGLVTYEQFF TGTGCCAGCAGCGTAGGTTCCGGACTAGTAACGTATGAGCAGTTCTTC TRBJ2-1 TRBV9 NA TRBD2 16
CASSPWGRSKGETQYF TGTGCCAGCAGCCCTTGGGGCAGGTCGAAGGGAGAGACCCAGTACTTC TRBJ2-5 TRBV14 NA NA 16
CASSSRGYSENSPLHF TGTGCCAGCAGCTCACGGGGGTACTCAGAGAATTCACCCCTCCACTTT TRBJ1-6 TRBV5-4 NA NA 16
CASSLDLGQETQYF TGTGCCAGCAGCTTAGATTTAGGGCAAGAGACCCAGTACTTC TRBJ2-5 TRBV11-3 once NA 14
CAISGTSGGSETQYF TGTGCCATCAGTGGGACTAGCGGGGGTTCGGAGACCCAGTACTTC TRBJ2-5 TRBV10-3 few TRBD2 15
CASSENVQAPNEKLFF TGTGCCAGCAGTGAGAATGTGCAGGCCCCTAATGAAAAACTGTTTTTT TRBJ1-4 TRBV6-1 NA NA 16
CASSAETGANSPLHF TGTGCCAGCAGCGCAGAGACAGGGGCCAACTCACCCCTCCACTTT TRBJ1-6 TRBV9 NA TRBD1 15
CASSATGRLGAFF TGTGCCAGCAGTGCGACAGGGAGGTTGGGCGCTTTCTTT TRBJ1-1 TRBV6-1 NA TRBD1 13
CASSSGTSGAVGQYF TGTGCCAGCAGTTCCGGGACTAGCGGCGCCGTTGGGCAGTACTTC TRBJ2-7 TRBV6-6 NA TRBD2 15
CASSLRTSGLQETQYF TGTGCCAGCAGCTTAAGGACTAGCGGGTTACAAGAGACCCAGTACTTC TRBJ2-5 TRBV7-8 NA TRBD2 16
CASSVRGLTNYEQYF TGTGCCAGCAGTGTGCGCGGGTTGACTAACTACGAGCAGTACTTC TRBJ2-7 TRBV25-1 NA NA 15
CASTVGGNTEAFF TGCGCCAGCACCGTCGGGGGGAACACTGAAGCTTTCTTT TRBJ1-1 TRBV5-1 NA NA 13
CASSRRNEQFF TGCGCCAGCAGTAGGCGAAATGAGCAGTTCTTC TRBJ2-1 TRBV10-1 NA NA 11
CASRISGGAGETQYF TGTGCCAGCAGGATAAGCGGGGGGGCAGGCGAGACCCAGTACTTC TRBJ2-5 TRBV11-2 NA TRBD2 15
CASIGGKGGSPLHF TGTGCCAGCATCGGGGGGAAAGGGGGTTCACCCCTCCACTTT TRBJ1-6 TRBV7-9 NA NA 14
CASSLSLGDQPQHF TGCGCCAGCAGCTTGTCTTTAGGAGATCAGCCCCAGCATTTT TRBJ1-5 TRBV5-1 NA NA 14
CSVEDLQGWEQYF TGCAGCGTTGAAGATCTCCAGGGGTGGGAGCAGTACTTC TRBJ2-7 TRBV29-1 NA NA 13
CASSNLLVRTDTQYF TGTGCCAGCTCCAACTTACTAGTTCGGACAGATACGCAGTATTTT TRBJ2-3 TRBV18 NA NA 15
CASSDERQATDTQYF TGTGCCAGCAGTGATGAGCGACAGGCCACAGATACGCAGTATTTT TRBJ2-3 TRBV2 NA NA 15
CASSRAELAKNIQYF TGTGCCAGTAGTAGGGCTGAGTTAGCCAAAAACATTCAGTACTTC TRBJ2-4 TRBV19 NA NA 15